What follows are 18 T cell receptor beta chains derived from one specimen sequenced in a study of blood T cell repertoires in COVID-19. TCRdb's copy holds only in-frame clones and misses some; the assay was immunoSEQ multiplex PCR. The table records 120,000 or so clones, about four fifths of them present only once. Specimen: peripheral blood. The source of these receptors is a man under 40 with COVID-19, enrolled during active disease.

The rearrangement joins TRBV27 to TRBJ2-1, with a tentative D call TRBD1 (6 bases). Per germline, CDR1 MNHEY and CDR2 SMNVEV (reference sequence). V lost 5 bases and J lost 0, with 17 bases in between. The CDR3 has 17 amino acids. This CDR3 is CASSTRQATSSYNEQFF. In DNA form, the CDR3 reads TGTGCCAGCAGTACTAGACAGGCGACGAGCTCCTACAATGAGCAGTTCTTC.

The V gene is TRBV4-1, the J gene TRBJ2-3; 7 nucleotides agree with TRBD2. The length of the CDR3 is 15 residues. Germline lookup yields CDR1 MGHRA and CDR2 YSYEKL. J was trimmed by 4 bases and V by 2 bases; bases with no gene match: 6. The CDR3 coding sequence is TGCGCCAGCAGCCAACGGGGCGGGAGTGCAGATACGCAGTATTTT. It yields the protein CASSQRGGSADTQYF.

V is TRBV4-3 and J is TRBJ1-2, with D possibly being TRBD1 (5 bases). V gave up 0 bases and J gave up 4 bases, with 18 bases separating them. CDR1 LGHNA and CDR2 YSLEER come from the germline V gene. The CDR3 length is 17 residues. The CDR3 region has the DNA TGCGCCAGCAGCCAAGAAGGGCAGGGTTTCACAAGCTATGGCTACACCTTC. Protein sequence: CASSQEGQGFTSYGYTF.

The chain recombines TRBV11-3 with TRBJ2-3, with D unresolved. The germline V and J ends were trimmed by 0 bases and 4 bases, with 8 bases remaining between them. This CDR3 has 14 amino acids. The germline V gene has CDR1 SGHNT and CDR2 YENEEA. The CDR3 spells CASSLDRSSDTQYF. The CDR3 DNA reads as TGTGCCAGCAGCTTAGATCGGTCCTCAGATACGCAGTATTTT.

The genes are TRBV9 and TRBJ1-2; D is perhaps TRBD1 (5 bases). Between the trimmed V and J ends, which lost 4 bases and 5 bases, there was a span of 18 bases. CDR3 length: 15 residues. From germline, CDR1 is SGDLS and CDR2 YYNGEE. DNA for the CDR3: TGTGCCAGCAGCCAAATGACCGGGACTGGGTATGGCTACACCTTC. This codes for CASSQMTGTGYGYTF.

The chain is built from TRBV11-1 and TRBJ1-1; D not certain. Trimming took 6 bases from V and 0 from J, leaving 8 bases between them. Germline-derived CDR1 and CDR2 are SGHAT and FQDESV (reference sequence). This CDR3 contains 13 residues. CDR3 sequence reads: CASREILNTEAFF. The CDR3 DNA follows: TGTGCCAGCAGAGAGATCCTGAACACTGAAGCTTTCTTT.

The V gene is TRBV7-9, the J gene TRBJ1-2, with TRBD1 matching over 9 bases. Losses at the gene ends were 0 bases for V and 8 bases for J; bases not matched to a gene: 4. Germline CDR1 SEHNR, CDR2 FQNEAQ (reference sequence). The CDR3 extends over 14 amino acids. CDR3 coding DNA: TGTGCCAGCAGCTTAGCCACAGGGGGCTCCGGCTACACCTTC. Its protein product is CASSLATGGSGYTF.

The chain uses TRBV5-5 and TRBJ2-1; 7 bases map to TRBD2. The V segment lost 0 bases and the J segment 5 bases; nucleotides outside the gene matches: 5. CDR3 size: 15 residues. The germline CDR1 and CDR2 sequences are SGHKS and YYEKEE (reference sequence). The CDR3 DNA is TGTGCCAGCAGCTTGGCCGGGCTAGCGGACAATGAGCAGTTCTTC. Residues: CASSLAGLADNEQFF. The full variable domain, rest sourced from reference TRBV5-5 and TRBJ2-1, is DAGVTQSPTHLIKTRGQQVTLRCSPISGHKSVSWYQQVLGQGPQFIFQYYEKEERGRGNFPDRFSARQFPNYSSELNVNALLLGDSALYLCASSLAGLADNEQFFGPGTRLTVL.

The chain joins TRBV19 to TRBJ1-1; 9 bases fit TRBD1. V shed 5 bases and J 2 bases; nucleotides not matched to a gene: 3. The CDR3 has 14 residues. The V gene's germline CDR1 is LNHDA and CDR2 SQIVND (reference sequence). The CDR3 protein is CASSSTGGNTEAFF. DNA of the CDR3: TGTGCCAGTAGTTCAACAGGGGGCAACACTGAAGCTTTCTTT. Based on the CDR3 plus reference TRBV19 and TRBJ1-1, the full variable domain is DGGITQSPKYLFRKEGQNVTLSCEQNLNHDAMYWYRQDPGQGLRLIYYSQIVNDFQKGDIAEGYSVSREKKESFPLTVTSAQKNPTAFYLCASSSTGGNTEAFFGQGTRLTVV.

This clone was seen a few times. The rearrangement uses TRBV15 and TRBJ1-5; possibly TRBD1 for D (5 bases). Germline CDR1 and CDR2: LNHNV and YYDKDF (reference sequence). The V and J ends lost 3 bases and 5 bases respectively, with 11 bases between them. The CDR3 extends over 14 amino acids. CDR3 residues: CATSSRGLDQPQHF. CDR3 nucleotides: TGTGCCACCAGCAGTCGGGGGTTAGATCAGCCCCAGCATTTT.

The chain recombines TRBV6-4 with TRBJ1-6; 9 bases line up with TRBD1. The CDR3 has 15 amino acids. J gave up 9 bases and V 6 bases, and 9 bases lay outside the gene matches. CDR1 and CDR2 from the germline V gene are MRHNA and SNTAGT. The CDR3 DNA follows: TGTGCCAGCAGCTCCCAGGGACAGGGCGCTTCACCCCTCCACTTT. Translated, it gives CASSSQGQGASPLHF.

The chain uses TRBV28 and TRBJ1-2, with 9 bases matching TRBD1. Losses at the gene ends were 5 bases for V and 2 bases for J; bases not matched to a gene: 3. Germline V CDR1 and CDR2: MDHEN, SYDVKM. The CDR3 spans 14 residues. CDR3 bases: TGTGCCAGCAGTAGGACAGGGGAGAACTATGGCTACACCTTC. The encoded protein is CASSRTGENYGYTF.

This clone has just one count. The chain is built from TRBV7-3 and TRBJ2-1; D not resolved. The CDR3 runs to 13 residues. CDR1 and CDR2 (germline): SGHTA, FQGTGA. Deletions cut 0 bases from V and 5 bases from J, with 5 bases between. The chain's CDR3 is CASSLTEDNEQFF. As DNA, the CDR3 is TGTGCCAGCAGCTTAACAGAGGACAATGAGCAGTTCTTC.

The V gene is TRBV18, the J gene TRBJ1-4; 8 nucleotides match TRBD1. This CDR3 is 14 amino acids long. In germline, CDR1 is KGHSH, CDR2 LQKENI. The ends lost 1 base at V and 10 bases at J; junction bases unmatched: 5. The CDR3 DNA reads TGTGCCAGCTCACCACTAACAGGGGGTGGAAAACTGTTTTTT. Translating gives CASSPLTGGGKLFF.

This rearrangement joins TRBV19 to TRBJ2-1, with D tentatively TRBD1 (5 bases). This CDR3 spans 14 amino acids. The germline V gene has CDR1 LNHDA and CDR2 SQIVND (reference sequence). V was trimmed by 3 bases and J by 0 bases, leaving 6 bases between them. CDR3 in amino acids: CASSIQGSYNEQFF. As DNA, the CDR3 is TGTGCCAGTAGTATCCAGGGCTCCTACAATGAGCAGTTCTTC.

This sequence joins TRBV29-1 and TRBJ1-2; D is unresolved. Trimming removed 4 bases from V and 3 bases from J, with 12 bases in between. CDR3 length: 13 amino acids. Germline V gene sequence: CDR1 SQVTM, CDR2 ANQGSEA. CDR3 residues: CSVAVGLDYGYTF. CDR3 nucleotide sequence: TGCAGCGTTGCCGTCGGACTGGACTATGGCTACACCTTC.

This clone was detected ten times or more. The chain has TRBV11-2 and TRBJ2-3; 11 nucleotides match TRBD1. Germline V gene sequence: CDR1 SGHAT, CDR2 FQNNGV. The CDR3 totals 17 residues. V shed 0 bases and J 5 bases; nucleotides not matched to a gene: 7. The chain's CDR3 is CASSLETDRGRRDTQYF. CDR3 nucleotides: TGTGCCAGCAGCTTAGAAACGGACAGGGGGCGCAGAGATACGCAGTATTTT.

The chain joins TRBV5-6 to TRBJ1-2; 9 bases map to TRBD1. Unmatched junction bases numbered 6, after V lost 3 bases and J lost 6 bases. The CDR3 length is 14 residues. The V gene's germline CDR1 is SGHDT and CDR2 YYEEEE. The DNA of the CDR3 is TGTGCCAGCAGCTCGAGGGACAGGGCCCATGGCTACACCTTC. This translates into CASSSRDRAHGYTF.